The 25 T cell receptor beta chains below come from one sample, sequenced in a study of CD8 T cells in ankylosing spondylitis. Whole-study results and caveats: A TCR beta motif made of several highly homologous variants seemed typical of ankylosing spondylitis blood.

Each CDR3 protein gets one entry after TCRdb re-called the 5' RACE reads with MiXCR. The data contain approximately 540,000 distinct CDR3 sequences, approximately 11% of them seen just once; the ten biggest clones take up around 7%. These receptors lack a known antigen. The sample was blood, either unsorted or a sorted T cell fraction (not recorded which). Receptors originate from a male donor with ankylosing spondylitis.

This clonotype was seen a few times. V and J are TRBV13 and TRBJ1-1; 8 bases map to TRBD1. Losses at the gene ends were 5 bases for V and 5 bases for J; bases not matched to a gene: 7. Looked up from germline, CDR1 is PRHDT and CDR2 is FYEKMQ (reference sequence). This CDR3 is built from 14 residues. The CDR3 nucleotides read TGTGCCAGCAGCAACGAGGACAGGGTTACTGAAGCTTTCTTT. Amino acid sequence: CASSNEDRVTEAFF.

This clonotype was seen more than once but under ten times. The chain couples TRBV5-1 to TRBJ2-4, with 12 bases aligning to TRBD2. The trim removed 5 bases at V and 2 bases at J, leaving 8 bases unmatched. Germline V gene lookup returns CDR1 SGHRS and CDR2 YFSETQ. This CDR3 comprises 17 residues. The CDR3, as DNA: TGCGCCAGCAGTCTCTTACTAGCGGGAGGTTCCAAAAACATTCAGTACTTC. Protein sequence: CASSLLLAGGSKNIQYF.

The DNA for the CDR3 is TGTGCCAGCAGCCGTGGACTAGCGGGAGAGCGAGAGACCCAGTACTTC. This sequence encodes CASSRGLAGERETQYF. This chain joins TRBV5-3 and TRBJ2-5; TRBD2 agrees at 13 bases. TRBV5-3 is an open reading frame, and its role is uncertain. There are 16 residues in the CDR3. The trim removed 8 bases at V and 4 bases at J, leaving 11 bases unmatched.

This clonotype was seen only a few times. The chain has TRBV14 and TRBJ2-4; no clear D gene. The germline gives CDR1 SGHDN, CDR2 FVKESK. The V end was cut by 5 bases, the J end by 0 bases, with 8 bases between. The CDR3 sequence is 14 residues long. CDR3 in amino acids: CASSRHGAKNIQYF. The CDR3 region has the DNA TGTGCCAGCAGCAGACATGGAGCCAAAAACATTCAGTACTTC.

The table lists this clonotype with many counts. The chain carries TRBV7-2 and TRBJ2-1, with D possibly being TRBD2 (6 bases). This CDR3 has 13 amino acids. Germline V lookup: CDR1 SGHTA, CDR2 FQGNSA. V was trimmed by 5 bases and J by 7 bases, leaving 12 bases between them. The CDR3 protein is CASSPGLSNEQFF. CDR3 DNA sequence: TGTGCCAGCAGCCCGGGACTTTCGAATGAGCAGTTCTTC.

This clonotype was found a few times. The chain has TRBV10-2 and TRBJ2-7; no definite D call. V lost 2 bases to trimming and J lost 1 base, with 9 bases between them. Germline V gene lookup returns CDR1 WSHSY and CDR2 SAAADI. There are 14 residues in the CDR3. DNA for the CDR3: TGCGCCAGCAGTGAGCCTCCTAATTCCTACGAGCAGTACTTC. As protein: CASSEPPNSYEQYF.

The rearrangement uses TRBV24-1 and TRBJ2-1; D is uncertain. The CDR3 loop spans 14 amino acids. V was shortened by 5 bases and J by 4 bases, with 11 bases between the two germline ends. Germline CDR1 KGHDR, CDR2 SFDVKD. DNA of the CDR3: TGTGCCACCAGTGGAACGGTCCCTTACAATGAGCAGTTCTTC. Translation gives CATSGTVPYNEQFF.

Of note for this clonotype: A read error is possible here, since a much larger clone lies one base away. V usage is TRBV7-9 and J usage is TRBJ2-2, with no clear D. The CDR3 has 11 residues. Germline V gene sequence: CDR1 SEHNR, CDR2 FQNEAQ (reference sequence). Trimming shortened V by 7 bases and J by 4 bases, and 4 bases separated the two germline ends. CDR3 nucleotides: TGTGCCAGCACCATCACCGGGGAGCTGTTTTTT. It specifies CASTITGELFF.

The V call is TRBV19, the J call TRBJ2-5; D might be TRBD1 or TRBD2, each matching 5 bases. The CDR3 runs 15 residues. Germline CDR1 and CDR2: LNHDA and SQIVND (reference sequence). Trimming cost V 6 bases and J 7 bases, with 21 bases left between them. The CDR3, as DNA: TGTGCCAGTAGGCCCCGGGACCAAGGATGGGGGACCCAGTACTTC. It is translated as CASRPRDQGWGTQYF.

This clonotype was detected only a few times. The chain recombines TRBV6-5 with TRBJ2-1; 9 bases fit TRBD2. This CDR3 contains 16 residues. From germline, CDR1 is MNHEY and CDR2 SVGAGI. The V gene end was trimmed by 6 bases and the J gene end by 2 bases; junction bases not matched to a gene: 8. CDR3 bases: TGTGCCAGCAGCCTACGACTAGCGGATACCTACAATGAGCAGTTCTTC. Its translation is CASSLRLADTYNEQFF.

This clonotype was detected many times. The V call is TRBV7-9, the J call TRBJ2-3; 10 nucleotides agree with TRBD2. J was trimmed by 10 bases and V by 5 bases; bases with no gene match: 18. The germline gives CDR1 SEHNR, CDR2 FQNEAQ (reference sequence). CDR3 length: 17 amino acids. Here the CDR3 DNA reads TGTGCCAGCAGCCTCACTAGGCTAGCGGGAGAAACGCAATCGCAGTATTTT. Translation: CASSLTRLAGETQSQYF. The variable domain in full, completed from reference TRBV7-9 and TRBJ2-3, reads DTGVSQNPRHKITKRGQNVTFRCDPISEHNRLYWYRQTLGQGPEFLTYFQNEAQLEKSRLLSDRFSAERPKGSFSTLEIQRTEQGDSAMYLCASSLTRLAGETQSQYFGPGTRLTVL.

This clonotype was detected many times. The chain couples TRBV29-1 to TRBJ1-2; 11 bases match TRBD1. Unmatched junction bases numbered 4, after V lost 5 bases and J lost 2 bases. The germline gives CDR1 SQVTM, CDR2 ANQGSEA. The CDR3 extends over 14 amino acids. The CDR3 region has the DNA TGCAGCGTTACCCGGGACAGGGGGAACTATGGCTACACCTTC. It encodes CSVTRDRGNYGYTF.

This clonotype came up a few times. CDR3 loop: CASSFGGRERRTYNSPLHF. In nucleotides, the CDR3 is TGTGCCAGCAGCTTTGGGGGCAGGGAACGCAGAACCTATAATTCACCCCTCCACTTT. The V gene is TRBV5-6, the J gene TRBJ1-6, with D perhaps matching TRBD1 (6 bases). Trimming took off 2 bases at V and 2 bases at J, with 20 bases between the two ends. Germline values: CDR1 SGHDT, CDR2 YYEEEE. The CDR3 spans 19 residues.

The gene calls are TRBV20-1 and TRBJ1-2; no reliable D call. V lost 6 bases, J lost 8 bases, and 19 bases lay in between. The CDR3 runs to 13 residues. Germline V gene lookup returns CDR1 DFQATT and CDR2 SNEGSKA (reference sequence). The CDR3 DNA reads as TGCAGTGCCTCGGCCCTCTTCCTGGGGGGCTACACCTTC. Translated: CSASALFLGGYTF.

The table lists this clonotype with many counts. The genes are TRBV11-2 and TRBJ2-7; D not resolved. There are 12 residues in the CDR3. V was trimmed by 5 bases and J by 4 bases, leaving 9 bases between them. Germline V lookup: CDR1 SGHAT, CDR2 FQNNGV. The chain's CDR3 is CASSATGYEQYV. The CDR3 DNA is TGTGCCAGCAGCGCGACTGGATACGAGCAGTACGTC.

This clonotype was seen only a few times. This chain links TRBV20-1 with TRBJ2-1; D remains ambiguous. Per the germline V gene, CDR1 is DFQATT and CDR2 is SNEGSKA (reference sequence). The CDR3 covers 13 residues. Trimming removed 3 bases from V and 3 bases from J, with 9 bases in between. CDR3 sequence reads: CSASLSYYNEQFF. The CDR3 bases are TGCAGTGCTAGCCTGAGCTACTACAATGAGCAGTTCTTC.

This clonotype has just a few counts. The rearrangement uses TRBV30 and TRBJ2-4; D remains ambiguous. The V gene lost 0 bases and the J gene lost 5 bases, with 14 bases spanning the gap. The CDR3 length is 15 residues. Germline CDR1 reads GTSNPN; CDR2 reads SVGIG (reference sequence). The CDR3 DNA reads TGTGCCTGGAGTGTACGAATTGCCGGTCAAAACATTCAGTACTTC. Encoded protein: CAWSVRIAGQNIQYF. Looking up the rest from reference TRBV30 and TRBJ2-4 gives the full variable domain: SQTIHQWPATLVQPVGSPLSLECTVEGTSNPNLYWYRQAAGRGLQLLFYSVGIGQISSEVPQNLSASRPQDRQFILSSKKLLLSDSGFYLCAWSVRIAGQNIQYFGAGTRLSVL.

This clonotype was observed a few times. The chain's CDR3 is CASSLAGAGANVLTF. The CDR3 DNA reads as TGTGCCAGCAGTTTAGCGGGAGCTGGGGCCAACGTCCTGACTTTC. The chain carries TRBV12-3 or TRBV12-4 and TRBJ2-6, with D perhaps matching TRBD2 (5 bases). CDR3 size: 15 residues. With 0 bases removed from V and 2 bases from J, the gap between germline ends came to 5 bases.

The rearrangement uses TRBV10-3 and TRBJ2-1; 9 nucleotides match TRBD1. V dropped 3 bases and J dropped 2; count of bases not matched to a gene: 2. The germline V gene encodes CDR1 ENHRY and CDR2 SYGVKD. The CDR3 sequence is 15 residues long. CDR3 in DNA: TGTGCCATCAGTGACGACAGGGGGGCCTACAATGAGCAGTTCTTC. It specifies CAISDDRGAYNEQFF.

There are a few counts of this clonotype. The V call is TRBV2, the J call TRBJ1-6; TRBD1 matches 8 bases. CDR3 size: 15 residues. Germline-derived CDR1 and CDR2 are SNHLY and FYNNEI. V dropped 8 bases and J dropped 9; count of bases not matched to a gene: 12. The CDR3 DNA is TGTGCCAGCGGGGGACAGGCTCCTTGGGGTTCACCCCTCCACTTT. Its protein is CASGGQAPWGSPLHF.

This clonotype was recorded many times. V gene TRBV20-1 combines with J gene TRBJ2-1; D is perhaps TRBD2 (7 bases). The CDR3 runs to 14 residues. V was trimmed by 6 bases and J by 1 base, leaving 13 bases between them. CDR1 and CDR2 from the germline V gene are DFQATT and SNEGSKA (reference sequence). The chain's CDR3 is CSAAGEGSYNEQFF. CDR3 sequence (DNA): TGCAGTGCCGCAGGGGAGGGTTCCTACAATGAGCAGTTCTTC.

This clonotype has just a few counts. This sequence joins TRBV12-3 or TRBV12-4 and TRBJ1-6, with D possibly matching TRBD1 (5 bases). V lost 4 bases to trimming and J lost 10 bases, with 14 bases between them. The CDR3 is 14 amino acids. The CDR3 region has the DNA TGTGCCAGCAGTTCCCCTGGGGGGAAATCACCCCTCCACTTT. Protein product: CASSSPGGKSPLHF.

The rearrangement uses TRBV2 and TRBJ2-1, with 11 bases lining up with TRBD2. The germline V gene has CDR1 SNHLY and CDR2 FYNNEI. Trimming at V came to 3 bases and at J to 4 bases, leaving 2 bases not matched to a gene. CDR3 length: 15 residues. The CDR3 nucleotides read TGTGCCAGCAGTGATAGCGGGAGGGGGTACAATGAGCAGTTCTTC. Protein product: CASSDSGRGYNEQFF.

The table lists this clonotype with a few counts. The chain joins TRBV7-8 to TRBJ2-5; either TRBD1 or TRBD2 may fit D (5 bases each). Deletions cut 6 bases from V and 5 bases from J, with 19 bases between. Germline CDR1 is SGHVS and CDR2 is FQNEAQ. The CDR3 has 15 amino acids. For the CDR3, the DNA is TGTGCCAGCAGAGAAAGGGGTAGCTGGGAGGAGACCCAGTACTTC. This encodes CASRERGSWEETQYF.

This clonotype was detected many times. The V and J genes are TRBV2 and TRBJ1-5, with unresolved D. Between the trimmed V and J ends, which lost 0 bases and 0 bases, there was a span of 9 bases. The CDR3 spans 16 residues. CDR1 is SNHLY and CDR2 is FYNNEI in the germline V gene. CDR3 sequence (DNA): TGTGCCAGCAGTGAAGCGCTTCGATATAGCAATCAGCCCCAGCATTTT. It yields the protein CASSEALRYSNQPQHF.